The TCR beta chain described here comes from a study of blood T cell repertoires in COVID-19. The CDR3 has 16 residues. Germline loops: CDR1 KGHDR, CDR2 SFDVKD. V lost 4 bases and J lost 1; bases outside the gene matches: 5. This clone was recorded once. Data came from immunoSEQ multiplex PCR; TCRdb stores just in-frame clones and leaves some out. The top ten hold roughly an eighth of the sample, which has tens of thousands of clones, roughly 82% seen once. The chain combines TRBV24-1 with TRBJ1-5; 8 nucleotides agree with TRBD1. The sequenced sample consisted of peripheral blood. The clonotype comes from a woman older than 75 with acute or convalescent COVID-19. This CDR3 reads CATSDRDRGSNQPQHF. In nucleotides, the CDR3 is TGTGCCACCAGTGACAGAGACAGGGGAAGCAATCAGCCCCAGCATTTT.